The entry below gives a single TCR beta chain sequence along with its context. The antigen is undetermined. The data belong to a study of post-analysis software for immune sequencing data. The study, taken as a whole, reports: Significantly lower normalized Chao1 diversity was seen in multiple sclerosis patients than in controls.

Presence of unique molecular identifiers characterized the TCR beta cDNA libraries. TCRdb ran MiXCR on the PCR reads and lists one entry per CDR3 protein. The repertoire holds roughly 800,000 distinct CDR3 sequences, with around 46% as singletons. This clonotype originated in a girl aged 10-17 years with multiple sclerosis. Specimen: blood.

The CDR3 DNA reads TGCGCCAGCCGGATGGAGGGTACTGGCTACACCTTC. It is translated as CASRMEGTGYTF. V is TRBV5-1 and J is TRBJ1-2; D not certain. CDR3 length equals 12 residues. CDR1 and CDR2 from the germline V gene are SGHRS and YFSETQ. V shed 7 bases and J shed 7 bases, with 14 bases lying between them.